The rows below give T cell receptor beta chains drawn from one sample of a study of cytomegalovirus exposure and HLA in healthy donors. The method was immunoSEQ multiplex PCR; TCRdb's version includes in-frame clones alone and lacks a portion of them. The table lists approximately 110,000 clones. Material for sequencing was PBMCs. These receptors came from a man aged 30 to 39 in good health and CMV-seronegative. CDR3s include the opening cysteine and the closing phenylalanine or tryptophan. Fields, in order: V gene, D gene, clone size, CDR3 length, J gene, CDR3 protein, CDR3 DNA. The D gene is left open where the match is weak. Expanded clones get a size class; other rows say once, few or many, or leave the size out.

TRBV7-9,TRBD2,.,16,TRBJ2-7,CASSLDLGLAGDEQYF,TGTGCCAGCAGCTTAGACCTTGGGCTAGCGGGAGACGAGCAGTACTTC
TRBV5-4,.,.,13,TRBJ2-7,CASSLEGLGEQYF,TGTGCCAGCAGCTTGGAGGGGCTCGGCGAGCAGTACTTC
TRBV19,TRBD1,.,18,TRBJ1-5,CASRVRDRRAVSDQPQHF,TGTGCCAGTAGAGTCCGGGACAGGAGAGCGGTTAGCGATCAGCCCCAGCATTTT
TRBV7-9,TRBD2,.,15,TRBJ2-3,CASSNLAGRTDTQYF,TGTGCCAGCAGCAACCTAGCGGGGCGCACAGATACGCAGTATTTT
TRBV4-3,TRBD1,.,16,TRBJ2-7,CASSQQAGTGGYEQYF,TGCGCCAGCAGCCAACAAGCCGGGACAGGGGGCTACGAGCAGTACTTC
TRBV30,.,.,15,TRBJ1-4,CAWSLHRSTNEKLFF,TGTGCCTGGAGTCTGCACAGATCAACTAATGAAAAACTGTTTTTT
TRBV11-2,.,.,15,TRBJ2-7,CASSLVIEASYEQYF,TGTGCCAGCAGCTTAGTAATCGAGGCCAGCTACGAGCAGTACTTC
TRBV10-2,.,.,15,TRBJ1-2,CASSEYRQESYGYTF,TGCGCCAGCAGTGAGTATCGACAGGAATCGTATGGCTACACCTTC
TRBV7-9,.,.,12,TRBJ2-7,CASSFSRGEQYF,TGTGCCAGCAGCTTCTCGCGGGGCGAGCAGTACTTC
TRBV7-9,.,.,16,TRBJ2-3,CASSPQTWTSTDTQYF,TGTGCCAGCAGCCCTCAAACTTGGACTAGCACAGATACGCAGTATTTT
TRBV29-1,.,.,13,TRBJ2-3,CSVDRDSTDTQYF,TGCAGCGTTGACAGGGATAGCACAGATACGCAGTATTTT
TRBV11-3,TRBD1,.,16,TRBJ2-2,CASSSTGGDGTGELFF,TGTGCCAGCAGCTCAACAGGGGGCGATGGCACCGGGGAGCTGTTTTTT
TRBV27,TRBD1,.,14,TRBJ1-5,CASSNTGGYQPQHF,TGTGCCAGCAGCAATACAGGGGGCTATCAGCCCCAGCATTTT
TRBV2,TRBD2,.,16,TRBJ2-3,CASSPSGRGGTDTQYF,TGTGCCAGCAGTCCTAGCGGGAGAGGGGGCACAGATACGCAGTATTTT
TRBV5-1,TRBD2,.,18,TRBJ2-5,CASRPTPGTSGDGETQYF,TGCGCCAGCAGACCAACGCCAGGGACTAGCGGGGACGGGGAGACCCAGTACTTC
TRBV29-1,TRBD2,.,14,TRBJ2-1,CSVQPGLVYNEQFF,TGCAGCGTTCAACCGGGACTAGTCTACAATGAGCAGTTCTTC
TRBV5-1,.,.,13,TRBJ2-1,CASSLGDWNEQFF,TGCGCCAGCAGCTTGGGGGACTGGAATGAGCAGTTCTTC
TRBV6-1,TRBD2,.,15,TRBJ2-5,CASSEGLAGGETQYF,TGTGCCAGCAGTGAAGGGCTAGCGGGTGGAGAGACCCAGTACTTC
TRBV19,TRBD2,.,19,TRBJ2-5,CASSIDGTSGRWGEETQYF,TGTGCCAGTAGTATAGATGGGACTAGCGGGAGATGGGGAGAAGAGACCCAGTACTTC
TRBV7-2,.,.,13,TRBJ2-5,CASSFSGEETQYF,TGTGCCAGCAGCTTTTCAGGGGAAGAGACCCAGTACTTC
TRBV28,.,.,14,TRBJ1-3,CASSLSGLGNTIYF,TGTGCCAGCAGTTTATCCGGACTTGGAAACACCATATATTTT
TRBV6-4,.,.,13,TRBJ1-3,CASSVTAGEGLYF,TGTGCCAGCAGTGTCACCGCCGGGGAGGGATTATATTTT
TRBV28,.,medium-sized,14,TRBJ1-5,CATPKGLINQPQHF,TGTGCCACCCCAAAGGGGCTTATCAATCAGCCCCAGCATTTT
TRBV7-9,TRBD1,.,15,TRBJ1-2,CASSTNHRGRYGYTF,TGTGCCAGCAGCACCAATCACAGGGGAAGGTATGGCTACACCTTC
TRBV7-9,.,.,16,TRBJ1-5,CASSLVGEGSNQPQHF,TGTGCCAGCAGCTTAGTCGGGGAAGGTAGCAATCAGCCCCAGCATTTT
TRBV28,TRBD1,.,15,TRBJ1-1,CASSVRQGRYTEAFF,TGTGCCAGCAGTGTACGACAGGGAAGGTACACTGAAGCTTTCTTT
TRBV6-1,.,.,15,TRBJ2-7,CASSELGLASYEQYF,TGTGCCAGCAGTGAACTGGGACTGGCCTCCTACGAGCAGTACTTC
TRBV28,.,.,15,TRBJ1-5,CASRSPRTDNQPQHF,TGTGCCAGCAGGTCCCCCCGGACTGACAATCAGCCCCAGCATTTT
TRBV11-2,TRBD2,.,18,TRBJ2-7,CASSVPPWASGRVHEQYF,TGTGCCAGCAGCGTCCCCCCGTGGGCTAGCGGGAGGGTCCACGAGCAGTACTTC
TRBV20-1,TRBD2,.,11,TRBJ2-7,CSARVGGGQYF,TGCAGTGCTAGAGTTGGGGGGGGACAGTACTTC
TRBV7-2,TRBD1,.,14,TRBJ1-2,CASSSQGHSYGYTF,TGTGCCAGCAGCTCACAGGGGCACTCCTATGGCTACACCTTC
TRBV6-5,.,.,14,TRBJ1-6,CASRPVAINSPLHF,TGTGCCAGCAGACCAGTAGCCATCAATTCACCCCTCCACTTT
TRBV28,TRBD2,.,13,TRBJ2-7,CASTERGGNEQYF,TGTGCCAGCACCGAACGGGGGGGGAATGAGCAGTACTTC
TRBV19,.,.,13,TRBJ2-7,CASSEQGVGEQYF,TGTGCCAGTAGTGAACAGGGAGTGGGTGAGCAGTACTTC
TRBV28,.,.,15,TRBJ2-5,CASSLISGPQETQYF,TGTGCCAGCAGTTTAATTAGCGGACCACAAGAGACCCAGTACTTC
TRBV5-1,.,.,19,TRBJ2-6,CASSPARGTVSSGANVLTF,TGCGCCAGCAGCCCGGCCCGGGGGACTGTGAGCTCTGGGGCCAACGTCCTGACTTTC
TRBV6-1,.,.,15,TRBJ1-4,CASSEFFGSVEKLFF,TGTGCCAGCAGTGAATTTTTCGGGAGCGTTGAAAAACTGTTTTTT
TRBV27,.,.,15,TRBJ2-2,CASSVQAEPAGELFF,TGTGCCAGCAGTGTACAGGCCGAACCGGCCGGGGAGCTGTTTTTT
TRBV5-1,.,.,16,TRBJ2-7,CASSSGQASGGYEQYF,TGCGCCAGCAGCTCTGGACAGGCCTCTGGGGGGTACGAGCAGTACTTC
TRBV27,.,.,13,TRBJ2-7,CASKRRGFNEQYF,TGTGCCAGCAAGAGGCGGGGCTTTAACGAGCAGTACTTC
TRBV2,TRBD2,.,14,TRBJ2-1,CASGLAGGENEQFF,TGTGCCAGCGGGCTAGCGGGAGGGGAGAATGAGCAGTTCTTC
TRBV7-2,.,.,14,TRBJ2-1,CASSPRGGVYEQFF,TGTGCCAGCAGCCCAAGGGGGGGAGTCTATGAGCAGTTCTTC
TRBV5-1,TRBD2,.,15,TRBJ2-5,CASSAQGLARETQYF,TGCGCCAGCAGCGCACAGGGACTAGCGAGAGAGACCCAGTACTTC
TRBV6-5,.,.,13,TRBJ2-1,CASSPGTINEQFF,TGTGCCAGCAGTCCCGGGACAATCAATGAGCAGTTCTTC
TRBV27,TRBD2,.,15,TRBJ2-5,CASTTSGSYGETQYF,TGTGCCAGCACCACTAGCGGGAGTTATGGGGAGACCCAGTACTTC
TRBV30,.,.,14,TRBJ1-1,CAWASGGRGTEAFF,TGTGCCTGGGCATCCGGGGGAAGGGGAACTGAAGCTTTCTTT
TRBV5-4,TRBD2,.,16,TRBJ2-3,CASSIATGGGGDTQYF,TGTGCCAGCAGCATAGCTACAGGCGGCGGGGGAGATACGCAGTATTTT
TRBV6-5,.,.,13,TRBJ1-4,CASRVATNEKLFF,TGTGCCAGCCGAGTCGCAACTAATGAAAAACTGTTTTTT